The 4 T cell receptor beta chains listed next were all sequenced from one sample in a study of blood T cell repertoires in COVID-19 (dated by TCRdb to 2020 to 2022). Libraries came from the immunoSEQ multiplex PCR assay. As stored in TCRdb, this immuneACCESS dataset retains in-frame rearrangements with V and J assigned. A fraction of the clones does not appear; measured against another copy, unresolved V genes explain less than half of the discrepancy, and the remainder lacks a known reason. This sample has about 62,000 clones in its table, and 75% to 90% of those were observed once. The top ten hold 1% to 1.5% of the sample. The sequenced sample consisted of peripheral blood. The receptor source for this set is a woman aged 80 or older with acute or convalescent COVID-19.

V is TRBV27 and J is TRBJ2-1, with 10 bases aligning to TRBD2. This CDR3 is 15 amino acids long. V trimming: 4 bases; J trimming: 6 bases; junction bases outside the gene matches: 6. CDR1 is MNHEY, CDR2 SMNVEV, per germline (reference sequence). The CDR3 loop is CASSSLAGASNEQFF. As DNA, the CDR3 is TGTGCCAGCAGTTCTCTAGCGGGGGCGTCCAATGAGCAGTTCTTC.

The rearrangement links TRBV27 to TRBJ1-2, with 11 bases identical to TRBD1. CDR1 is MNHEY, CDR2 SMNVEV, per germline (reference sequence). V gave up 6 bases and J gave up 3 bases; unmatched junction bases: 3. The CDR3 runs 14 residues. This chain's CDR3 is CASSPGQGDYGYTF. CDR3 nucleotides: TGTGCCAGCAGCCCGGGACAGGGGGACTATGGCTACACCTTC.

This chain connects TRBV5-1 to TRBJ2-3, with 11 bases matching TRBD2. The V gene's germline CDR1 is SGHRS and CDR2 YFSETQ. The J segment lost 6 bases and the V segment lost 2 bases, leaving 2 bases of the junction unmatched. This CDR3 has 14 amino acids. The CDR3 loop reads CASSLLAGEDTQYF. As DNA, the CDR3 is TGCGCCAGCAGCTTACTAGCGGGGGAGGATACGCAGTATTTT.

The chain combines TRBV7-2 with TRBJ2-1; D perhaps matches TRBD2 (7 bases). Germline assignment: CDR1 SGHTA and CDR2 FQGNSA. The CDR3 extends over 12 amino acids. Trimming left V 5 bases short and J 9 bases short, with 11 bases between. For the CDR3, the DNA is TGTGCCAGCAGCGGGGGGGGCAGTGAGCAGTTCTTC. It encodes CASSGGGSEQFF.